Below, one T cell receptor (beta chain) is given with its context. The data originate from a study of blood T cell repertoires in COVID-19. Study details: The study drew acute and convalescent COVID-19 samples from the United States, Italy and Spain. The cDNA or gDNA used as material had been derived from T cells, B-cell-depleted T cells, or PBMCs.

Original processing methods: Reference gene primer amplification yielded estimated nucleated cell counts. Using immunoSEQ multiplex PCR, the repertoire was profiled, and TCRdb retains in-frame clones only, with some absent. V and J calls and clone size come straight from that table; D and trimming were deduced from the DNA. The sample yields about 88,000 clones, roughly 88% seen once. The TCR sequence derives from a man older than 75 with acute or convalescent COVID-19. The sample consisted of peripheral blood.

The CDR3 DNA follows: TGTGCCAGCTCACCAAGATCCGGGGGCGAGCAGTACTTC. It codes for CASSPRSGGEQYF. The rearrangement links TRBV18 to TRBJ2-7, with D maybe TRBD2 (6 bases). Germline V CDR1 and CDR2: KGHSH, LQKENI. V was clipped by 2 bases and J by 6 bases, with 11 bases between them. The CDR3 runs to 13 residues.